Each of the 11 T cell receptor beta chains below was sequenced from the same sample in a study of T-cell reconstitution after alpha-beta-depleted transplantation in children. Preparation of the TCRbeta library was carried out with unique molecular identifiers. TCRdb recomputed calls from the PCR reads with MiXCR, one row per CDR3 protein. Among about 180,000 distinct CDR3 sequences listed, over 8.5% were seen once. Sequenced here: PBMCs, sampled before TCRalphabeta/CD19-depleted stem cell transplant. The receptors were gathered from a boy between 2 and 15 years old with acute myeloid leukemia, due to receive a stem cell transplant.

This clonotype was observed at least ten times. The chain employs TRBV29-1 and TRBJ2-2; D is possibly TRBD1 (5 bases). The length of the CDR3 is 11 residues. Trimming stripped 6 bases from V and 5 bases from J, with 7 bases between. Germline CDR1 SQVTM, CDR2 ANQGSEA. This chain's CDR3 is CSVRQTGELFF. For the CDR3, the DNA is TGCAGCGTCCGACAGACCGGGGAGCTGTTTTTT.

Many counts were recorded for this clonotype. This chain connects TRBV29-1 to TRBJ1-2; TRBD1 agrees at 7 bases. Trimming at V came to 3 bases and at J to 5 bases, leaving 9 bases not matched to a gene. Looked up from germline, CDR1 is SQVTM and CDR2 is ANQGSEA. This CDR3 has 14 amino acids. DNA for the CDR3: TGCAGCGTTGATGGCCAGGGGGGGACTTATGGCTACACCTTC. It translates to CSVDGQGGTYGYTF.

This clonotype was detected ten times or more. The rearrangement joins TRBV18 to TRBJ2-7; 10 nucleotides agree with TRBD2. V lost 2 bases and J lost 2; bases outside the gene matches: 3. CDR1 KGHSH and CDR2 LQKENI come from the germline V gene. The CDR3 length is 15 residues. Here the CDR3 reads CASSPGLAEPYEQYF. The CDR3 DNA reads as TGTGCCAGCTCACCAGGACTAGCGGAGCCCTACGAGCAGTACTTC. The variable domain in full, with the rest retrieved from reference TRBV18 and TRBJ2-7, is NAGVMQNPRHLVRRRGQEARLRCSPMKGHSHVYWYRQLPEEGLKFMVYLQKENIIDESGMPKERFSAEFPKEGPSILRIQQVVRGDSAAYFCASSPGLAEPYEQYFGPGTRLTVT.

CDR3 DNA sequence: TGTGCCATCAGTGTAGTCCCGGGACAGGGGGCTGATGAAAAACTGTTTTTT. It translates to CAISVVPGQGADEKLFF. V gene TRBV10-3 combines with J gene TRBJ1-4; 12 positions match TRBD1. Germline V lookup: CDR1 ENHRY, CDR2 SYGVKD. The CDR3 loop spans 17 amino acids. V dropped 4 bases and J dropped 6; count of bases not matched to a gene: 9.

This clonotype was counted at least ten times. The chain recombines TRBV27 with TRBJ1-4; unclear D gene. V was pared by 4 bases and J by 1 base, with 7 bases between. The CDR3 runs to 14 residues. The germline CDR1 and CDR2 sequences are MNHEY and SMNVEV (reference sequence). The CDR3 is CASSSGRTNEKLFF. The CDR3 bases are TGTGCCAGCAGTTCGGGCAGAACTAATGAAAAACTGTTTTTT.

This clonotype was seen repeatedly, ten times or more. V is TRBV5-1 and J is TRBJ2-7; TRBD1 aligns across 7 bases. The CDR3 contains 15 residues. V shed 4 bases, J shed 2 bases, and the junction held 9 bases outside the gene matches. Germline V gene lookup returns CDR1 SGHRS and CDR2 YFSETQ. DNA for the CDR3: TGCGCCAGCAGCCTCGGACAGGCCATAACCTACGAGCAGTACTTC. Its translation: CASSLGQAITYEQYF.

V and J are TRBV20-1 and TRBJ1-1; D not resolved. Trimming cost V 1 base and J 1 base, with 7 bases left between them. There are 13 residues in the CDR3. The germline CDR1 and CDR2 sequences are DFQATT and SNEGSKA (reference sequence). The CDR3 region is CSARVPENTEAFF. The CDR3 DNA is TGCAGTGCTAGAGTTCCAGAGAACACTGAAGCTTTCTTT.

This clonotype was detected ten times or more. CDR3 nucleotides: TGCAGTGCTAGAGACCGGACTAGCGGGGGATTGGATACGCAGTATTTT. Its protein is CSARDRTSGGLDTQYF. The V call is TRBV20-1, the J call TRBJ2-3; 13 bases line up with TRBD2. The V gene end was trimmed by 0 bases and the J gene end by 6 bases; junction bases not matched to a gene: 6. This CDR3 comprises 16 residues. The germline V gene has CDR1 DFQATT and CDR2 SNEGSKA (reference sequence).

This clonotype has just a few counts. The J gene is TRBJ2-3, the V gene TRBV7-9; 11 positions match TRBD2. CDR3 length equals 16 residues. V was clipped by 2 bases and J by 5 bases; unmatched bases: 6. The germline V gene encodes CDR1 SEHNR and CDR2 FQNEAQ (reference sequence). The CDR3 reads CASSLRITSGGDTQYF. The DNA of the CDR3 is TGTGCCAGCAGCTTAAGGATCACTAGCGGGGGAGATACGCAGTATTTT.

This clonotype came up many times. The CDR3 is CSARDPGGNTEAFF. CDR3 DNA: TGCAGTGCTAGAGATCCGGGGGGGAACACTGAAGCTTTCTTT. The chain uses TRBV20-1 and TRBJ1-1; the D gene is possibly TRBD1 (5 bases). The length of the CDR3 is 14 residues. Germline CDR1 and CDR2: DFQATT and SNEGSKA (reference sequence). Trimming left V 0 bases short and J 1 base short, with 9 bases between.

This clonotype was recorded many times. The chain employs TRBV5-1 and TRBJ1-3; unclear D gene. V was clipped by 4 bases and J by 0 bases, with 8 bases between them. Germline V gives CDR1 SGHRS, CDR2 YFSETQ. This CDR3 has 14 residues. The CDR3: CASSVGFSGNTIYF. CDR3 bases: TGCGCCAGCAGCGTGGGGTTCTCTGGAAACACCATATATTTT.